This T cell receptor (beta chain) was obtained from a study of T cell responses to AZD1222 COVID-19 vaccine. Study findings and constraints: The study identified only 6 or 7 AZD1222 recipients as seropositive at baseline. Among the donors, most were white British and more were female, and clonal diversity was possibly underestimated.

As for this clone: Its target is unknown.

Here immunoSEQ multiplex PCR was the method, and the copy in TCRdb shows in-frame clones only, minus some. Of around 160,000 clones detected, 75% to 95% appear once; the ten largest clones hold approximately 2.7%. V lost 3 bases, J lost 7 bases, and 14 bases lay in between. The CDR3 sequence is 15 residues long. Germline V gene sequence: CDR1 SGDLS, CDR2 YYNGEE. The chain has TRBV9 and TRBJ1-6; D gene unclear. The clonotype comes from an adult in good health. The sample consisted of peripheral blood, taken on day 0 of MenACWY control vaccination. CDR3 protein: CASSDDGQRNSPLHF. For the CDR3, the DNA is TGTGCCAGCAGCGACGACGGCCAGAGGAATTCACCCCTCCACTTT.